This TCR beta chain was captured in a study of cytomegalovirus exposure and HLA in healthy donors. The PCR was carried out with 60 Vbeta primers and 13 Jbeta primers. The assay was immunoSEQ multiplex PCR, and TCRdb's table has in-frame clones only and misses some. The sample yields roughly 150,000 clones, around 72% seen once. The CDR3 contains 15 residues. Germline V gene lookup returns CDR1 SGHVS and CDR2 FQNEAQ. Trimming removed 6 bases from V and 3 bases from J, with 18 bases in between. At sampling all donors were nominally healthy, likely with unrecorded immune exposures. This receptor was taken from a middle-aged man in good health and CMV-seronegative. The sequenced sample was PBMCs. This chain uses TRBV7-8 with TRBJ2-7; the D gene is possibly TRBD1 (5 bases). The CDR3 sequence: CASRPQGSVRYEQYF. The CDR3 DNA reads as TGTGCCAGCAGACCTCAGGGTTCGGTTCGCTACGAGCAGTACTTC.